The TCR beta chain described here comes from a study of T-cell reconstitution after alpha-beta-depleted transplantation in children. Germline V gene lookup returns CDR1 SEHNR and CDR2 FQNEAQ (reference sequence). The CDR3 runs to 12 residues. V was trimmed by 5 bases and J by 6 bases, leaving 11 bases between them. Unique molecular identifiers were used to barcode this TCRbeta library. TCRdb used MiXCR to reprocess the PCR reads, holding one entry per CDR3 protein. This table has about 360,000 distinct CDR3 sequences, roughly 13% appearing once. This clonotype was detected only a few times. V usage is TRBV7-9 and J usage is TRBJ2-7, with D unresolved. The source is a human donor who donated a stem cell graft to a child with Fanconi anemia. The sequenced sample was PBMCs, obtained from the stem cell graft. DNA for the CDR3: TGTGCCAGCAGCCCAAATGGTCCCGAGCAGTACTTC. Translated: CASSPNGPEQYF.